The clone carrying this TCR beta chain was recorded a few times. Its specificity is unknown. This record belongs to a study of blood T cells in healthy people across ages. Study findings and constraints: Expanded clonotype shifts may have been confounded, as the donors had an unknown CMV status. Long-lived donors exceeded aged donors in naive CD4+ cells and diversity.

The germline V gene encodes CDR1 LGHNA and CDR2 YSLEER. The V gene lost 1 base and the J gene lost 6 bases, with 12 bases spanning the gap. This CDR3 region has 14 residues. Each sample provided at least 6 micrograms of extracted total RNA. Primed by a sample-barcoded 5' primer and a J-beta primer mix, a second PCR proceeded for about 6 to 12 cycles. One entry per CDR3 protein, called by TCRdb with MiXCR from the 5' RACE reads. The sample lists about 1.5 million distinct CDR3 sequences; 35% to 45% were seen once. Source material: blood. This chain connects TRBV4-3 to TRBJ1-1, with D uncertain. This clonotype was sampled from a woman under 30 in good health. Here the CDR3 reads CASSQVAGPPEAFF. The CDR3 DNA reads TGCGCCAGCAGCCAAGTTGCAGGCCCGCCTGAAGCTTTCTTT.